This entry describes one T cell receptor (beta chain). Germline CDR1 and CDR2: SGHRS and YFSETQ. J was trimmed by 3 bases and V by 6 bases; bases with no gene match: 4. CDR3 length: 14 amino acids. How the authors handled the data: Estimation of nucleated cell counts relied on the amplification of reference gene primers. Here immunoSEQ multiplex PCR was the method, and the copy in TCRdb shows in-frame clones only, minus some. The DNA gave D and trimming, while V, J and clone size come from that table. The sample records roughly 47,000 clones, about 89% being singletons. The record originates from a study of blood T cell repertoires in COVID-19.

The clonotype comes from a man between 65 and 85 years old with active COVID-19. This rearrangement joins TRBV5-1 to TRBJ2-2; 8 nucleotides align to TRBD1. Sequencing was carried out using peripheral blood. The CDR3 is CASTGQGDTGELFF. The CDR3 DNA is TGCGCCAGCACAGGACAGGGAGACACCGGGGAGCTGTTTTTT.